The rows below give T cell receptor beta chains drawn from one sample of a study of blood T cell repertoires in COVID-19. The method was immunoSEQ multiplex PCR; TCRdb's version includes in-frame clones alone and lacks a portion of them. The table shows more than 300,000 clones, with around 87% occurring only once. Specimen: PBMCs or T cells enriched from blood (not recorded which). The receptors stem from a man in his forties in a cohort exposed to, infected with or recovered from COVID-19 (not recorded which). Each CDR3 is given with its conserved first and last residue. The order of the fields is clone size, D gene, J gene, V gene, CDR3 DNA, CDR3 protein. The D gene is left open where the match is weak. Expanded clones are given a class, and other clones once, few, many or no size at all.

.	.	TRBJ1-1	TRBV30	TGTGCCTGGAGTGCCCAGGGCGCTGAAGCTTTCTTT	CAWSAQGAEAFF
once	.	TRBJ1-5	TRBV30	TGTGCCTGGAGGGTAGGTACGGCGGGCGGTCAGCCCCAGCATTTT	CAWRVGTAGGQPQHF
few	.	TRBJ2-7	TRBV7-9	TGTGCCAGCAGCCCCCCGACAGTTCCCTACGAGCAGTACTTC	CASSPPTVPYEQYF
.	.	TRBJ1-1	TRBV18	TGTGCCAGCTCGCAAGGGAGGACGAACACTGAAGCTTTCTTT	CASSQGRTNTEAFF
.	TRBD2	TRBJ2-7	TRBV4-1	TGCGCCAGCAGCCAAGATTCTAGCGGGAGGGCCTACGAGCAGTACTTC	CASSQDSSGRAYEQYF
.	.	TRBJ1-1	TRBV30	TGTGCCTGGAACAGGGTAAGGACTGAAGCTTTCTTT	CAWNRVRTEAFF
.	TRBD1	TRBJ2-3	TRBV25-1	TGTGCCAGCAGAATAGGGGGCGCCCCAGATACGCAGTATTTT	CASRIGGAPDTQYF
.	.	TRBJ1-4	TRBV5-1	TGCGCCAGCAGCTTGGTAGACGGGGGTGGAAAACTGTTTTTT	CASSLVDGGGKLFF
few	.	TRBJ1-1	TRBV3-1/TRBV3-2	TGTGCCAGCAGCCAGGGAAGGGGCACTGAAGCTTTCTTT	CASSQGRGTEAFF
.	.	TRBJ1-1	TRBV7-2	TGTGCCAGCAGCTTCAAGGGGGTAGCTTTCTTT	CASSFKGVAFF
.	.	TRBJ2-7	TRBV19	TGTGCCAGTAGTATGAGGCCCTCCTACGAGCAGTACTTC	CASSMRPSYEQYF
.	TRBD1	TRBJ2-7	TRBV18	TGTGCCAGCTCACCACCGGGGGACAGGGAGCAGTACTTC	CASSPPGDREQYF
.	TRBD1	TRBJ1-2	TRBV28	TGTGCCAGCAGCCGACAAGGGACAGAAAGTTATGGCTACACCTTC	CASSRQGTESYGYTF
.	.	TRBJ2-5	TRBV28	TGTGCCAGCAGTGCACACAACCAAGAGACCCAGTACTTC	CASSAHNQETQYF
.	TRBD2	TRBJ2-7	TRBV5-6	TGTGCCAGCACCAAGCGGGAGATGGTCGAGCAGTACTTC	CASTKREMVEQYF
once	.	TRBJ1-2	TRBV21-1	TGTGCCAGCAGCAAAGAGGGGACAGGATTTAACTATGGCTACACCTTC	CASSKEGTGFNYGYTF
.	.	TRBJ1-1	TRBV6-2/TRBV6-3	TGTGCCAGCAGCGAGGGCGGGGGAAACACTGAAGCTTTCTTT	CASSEGGGNTEAFF
few	.	TRBJ1-2	TRBV4-2	TGTGCCAGCAGCTCCTCGGGACTGCCGGTTTATGGCTACACCTTC	CASSSSGLPVYGYTF
.	.	TRBJ2-2	TRBV4-2	TGTGCCAGCAGCCAAGATCTGCGGGTAAACACCGGGGAGCTGTTTTTT	CASSQDLRVNTGELFF
.	.	TRBJ1-1	TRBV5-1	TGCGCCAGCAGCTTGGTTGGGGGACTGCTGAACACTGAAGCTTTCTTT	CASSLVGGLLNTEAFF
.	.	TRBJ2-1	TRBV11-2	TGTGCCAGCAGCCCTGGGGCAGGGGGGCACAATGAGCAGTTCTTC	CASSPGAGGHNEQFF
.	.	TRBJ1-2	TRBV29-1	TGCAGCGTTGAGCCGGGTTACCCCTATGGCTACACCTTC	CSVEPGYPYGYTF
.	.	TRBJ1-6	TRBV18	TGTGCCAGCTCTTACAGGGAAGCGGTTGGTAATTCACCCCTCCACTTT	CASSYREAVGNSPLHF
few	.	TRBJ2-2	TRBV6-1	TGTGCCAGCAGTGAGGGGGCAGAGACCGGGGAGCTGTTTTTT	CASSEGAETGELFF
.	.	TRBJ1-5	TRBV27	TGTGCCAGCAGTTTATCACGGGGGACCCAGCCCCAGCATTTT	CASSLSRGTQPQHF